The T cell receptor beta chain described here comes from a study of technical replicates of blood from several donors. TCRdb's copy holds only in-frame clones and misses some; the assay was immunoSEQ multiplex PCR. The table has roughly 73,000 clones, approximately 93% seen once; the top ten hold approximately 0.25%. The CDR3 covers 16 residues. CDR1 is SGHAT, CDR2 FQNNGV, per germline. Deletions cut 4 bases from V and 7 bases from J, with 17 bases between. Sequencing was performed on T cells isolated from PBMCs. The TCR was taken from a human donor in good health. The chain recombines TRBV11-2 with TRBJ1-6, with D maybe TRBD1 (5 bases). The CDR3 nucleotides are TGTGCCAGCAGCTACTCCACGACAGCTCTAAATTCACCCCTCCACTTT. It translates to CASSYSTTALNSPLHF. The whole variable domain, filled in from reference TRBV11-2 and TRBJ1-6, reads EAGVAQSPRYKIIEKRQSVAFWCNPISGHATLYWYQQILGQGPKLLIQFQNNGVVDDSQLPKDRFSAERLKGVDSTLKIQPAKLEDSAVYLCASSYSTTALNSPLHFGNGTRLTVT.